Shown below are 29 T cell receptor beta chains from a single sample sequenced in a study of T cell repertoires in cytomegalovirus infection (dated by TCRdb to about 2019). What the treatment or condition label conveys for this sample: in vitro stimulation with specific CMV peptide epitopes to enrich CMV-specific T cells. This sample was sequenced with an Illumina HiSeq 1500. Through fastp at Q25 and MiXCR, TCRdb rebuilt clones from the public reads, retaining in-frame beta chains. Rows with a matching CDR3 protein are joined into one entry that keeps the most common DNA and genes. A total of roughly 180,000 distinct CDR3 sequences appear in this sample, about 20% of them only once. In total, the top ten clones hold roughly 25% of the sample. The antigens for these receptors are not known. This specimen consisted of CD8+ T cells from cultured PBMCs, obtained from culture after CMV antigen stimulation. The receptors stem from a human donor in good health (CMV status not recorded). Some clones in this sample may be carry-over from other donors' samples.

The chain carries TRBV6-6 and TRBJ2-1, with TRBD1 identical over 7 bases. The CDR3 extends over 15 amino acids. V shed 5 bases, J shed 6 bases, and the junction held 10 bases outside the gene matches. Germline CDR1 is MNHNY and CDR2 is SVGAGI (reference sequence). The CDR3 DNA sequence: TGTGCCAGCAGTCCTTCGGAGACAGGGCTCAATGAGCAGTTCTTC. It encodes CASSPSETGLNEQFF.

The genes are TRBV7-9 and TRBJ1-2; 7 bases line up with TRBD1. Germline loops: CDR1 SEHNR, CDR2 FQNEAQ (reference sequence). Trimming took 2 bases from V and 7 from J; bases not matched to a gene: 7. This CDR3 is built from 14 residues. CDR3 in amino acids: CASSLTTGSGGYTF. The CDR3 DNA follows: TGTGCCAGCAGCTTAACGACAGGGTCTGGTGGCTACACCTTC.

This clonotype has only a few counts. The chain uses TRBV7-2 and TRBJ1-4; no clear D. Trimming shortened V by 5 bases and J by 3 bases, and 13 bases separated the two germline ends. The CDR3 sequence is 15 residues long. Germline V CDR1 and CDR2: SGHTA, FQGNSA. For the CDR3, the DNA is TGTGCCAGCAGCACCGAGCCAGCCGCTAATGAAAAACTGTTTTTT. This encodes CASSTEPAANEKLFF.

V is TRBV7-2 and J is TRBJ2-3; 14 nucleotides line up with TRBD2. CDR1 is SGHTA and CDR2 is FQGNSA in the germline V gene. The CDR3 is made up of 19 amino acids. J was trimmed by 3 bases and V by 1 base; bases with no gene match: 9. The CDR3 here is CASSLVILGLAGGTDTQYF. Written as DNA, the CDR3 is TGTGCCAGCAGCTTAGTGATACTCGGACTAGCGGGGGGAACAGATACGCAGTATTTT.

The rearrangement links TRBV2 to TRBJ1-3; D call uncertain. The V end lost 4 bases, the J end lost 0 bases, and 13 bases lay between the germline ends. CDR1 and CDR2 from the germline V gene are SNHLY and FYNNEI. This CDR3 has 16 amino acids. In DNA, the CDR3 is TGTGCCAGCAGTGTTAACAGTCCCCTCTCTGGAAACACCATATATTTT. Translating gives CASSVNSPLSGNTIYF.

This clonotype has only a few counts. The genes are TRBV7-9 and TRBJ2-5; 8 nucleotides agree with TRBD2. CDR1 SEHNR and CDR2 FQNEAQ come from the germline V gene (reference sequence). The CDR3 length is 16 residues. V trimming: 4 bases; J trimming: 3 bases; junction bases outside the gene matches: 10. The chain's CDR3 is CASSSRGVGWKETQYF. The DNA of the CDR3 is TGTGCCAGCAGCTCGCGGGGGGTGGGCTGGAAAGAGACCCAGTACTTC.

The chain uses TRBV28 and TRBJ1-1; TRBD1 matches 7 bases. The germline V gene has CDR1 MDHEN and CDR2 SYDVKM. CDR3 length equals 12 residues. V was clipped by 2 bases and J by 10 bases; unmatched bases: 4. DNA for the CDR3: TGTGCCAGCAGTTTAGAGGCAGGGGGAGCTTTCTTT. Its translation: CASSLEAGGAFF.

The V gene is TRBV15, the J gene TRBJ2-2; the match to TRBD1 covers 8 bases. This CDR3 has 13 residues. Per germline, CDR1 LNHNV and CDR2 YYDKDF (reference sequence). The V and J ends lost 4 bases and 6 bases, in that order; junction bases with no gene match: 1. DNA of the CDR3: TGTGCCACCAGCAAACAGGGGGCCGGGGAGCTGTTTTTT. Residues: CATSKQGAGELFF.

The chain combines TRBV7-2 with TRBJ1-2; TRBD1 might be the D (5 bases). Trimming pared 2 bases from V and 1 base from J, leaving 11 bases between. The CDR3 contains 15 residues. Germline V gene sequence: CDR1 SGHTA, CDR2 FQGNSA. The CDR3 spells CASSLTGAINYGYTF. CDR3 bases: TGTGCCAGCAGCTTAACCGGGGCAATTAACTATGGCTACACCTTC.

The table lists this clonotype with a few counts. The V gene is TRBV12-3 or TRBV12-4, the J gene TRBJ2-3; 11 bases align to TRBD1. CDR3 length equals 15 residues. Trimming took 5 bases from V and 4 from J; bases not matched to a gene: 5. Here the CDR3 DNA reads TGTGCCAGCAGTCCCCAGGGACAGGGGGCAGATACGCAGTATTTT. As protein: CASSPQGQGADTQYF.

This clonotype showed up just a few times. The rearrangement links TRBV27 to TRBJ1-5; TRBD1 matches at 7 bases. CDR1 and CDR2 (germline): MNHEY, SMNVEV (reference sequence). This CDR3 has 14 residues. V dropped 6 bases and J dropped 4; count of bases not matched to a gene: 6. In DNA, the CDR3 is TGTGCCAGCAGCTGGACAGGACCAAATCAGCCCCAGCATTTT. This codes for CASSWTGPNQPQHF.

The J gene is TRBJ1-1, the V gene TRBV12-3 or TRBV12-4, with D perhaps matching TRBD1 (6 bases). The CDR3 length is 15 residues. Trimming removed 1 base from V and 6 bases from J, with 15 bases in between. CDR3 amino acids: CASSLVGGGGSEAFF. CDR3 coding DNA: TGTGCCAGCAGTTTAGTGGGTGGGGGGGGCTCTGAAGCTTTCTTT.

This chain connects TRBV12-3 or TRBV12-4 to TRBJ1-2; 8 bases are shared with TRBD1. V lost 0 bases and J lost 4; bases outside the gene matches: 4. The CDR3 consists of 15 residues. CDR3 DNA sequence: TGTGCCAGCAGTTTAGCGCCAGGGGGCAGCTATGGCTACACCTTC. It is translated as CASSLAPGGSYGYTF.

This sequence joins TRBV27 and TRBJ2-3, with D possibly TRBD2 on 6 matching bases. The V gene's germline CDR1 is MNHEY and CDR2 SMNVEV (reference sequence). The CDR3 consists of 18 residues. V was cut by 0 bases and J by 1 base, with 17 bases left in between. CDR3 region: CASSLSPFGGVGTDTQYF. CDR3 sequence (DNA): TGTGCCAGCAGTTTATCCCCTTTTGGCGGGGTCGGCACAGATACGCAGTATTTT.

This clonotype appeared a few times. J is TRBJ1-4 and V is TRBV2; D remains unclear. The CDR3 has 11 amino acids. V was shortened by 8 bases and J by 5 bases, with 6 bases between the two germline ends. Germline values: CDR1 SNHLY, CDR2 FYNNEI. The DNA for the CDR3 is TGTGCCAGCCTTGGGAATGAAAAACTGTTTTTT. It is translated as CASLGNEKLFF.

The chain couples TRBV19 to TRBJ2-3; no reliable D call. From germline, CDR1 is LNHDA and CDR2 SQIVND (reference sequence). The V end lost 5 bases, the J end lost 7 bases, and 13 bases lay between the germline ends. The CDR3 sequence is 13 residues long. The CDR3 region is CASSPSSVYTQYF. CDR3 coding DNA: TGTGCCAGTAGTCCCTCCTCTGTTTATACGCAGTATTTT.

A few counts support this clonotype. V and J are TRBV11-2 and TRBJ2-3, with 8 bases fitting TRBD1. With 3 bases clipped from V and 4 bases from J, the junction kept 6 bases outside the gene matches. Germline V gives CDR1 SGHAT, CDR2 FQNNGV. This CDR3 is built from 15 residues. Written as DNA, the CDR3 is TGTGCCAGCAGCTTCGCGGACAGGGTAGCAGATACGCAGTATTTT. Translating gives CASSFADRVADTQYF.

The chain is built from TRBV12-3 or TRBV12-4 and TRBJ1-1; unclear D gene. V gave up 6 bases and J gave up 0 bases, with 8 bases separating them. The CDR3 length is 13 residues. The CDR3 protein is CASRPRLNTEAFF. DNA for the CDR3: TGTGCCAGCAGGCCTCGGTTGAACACTGAAGCTTTCTTT.

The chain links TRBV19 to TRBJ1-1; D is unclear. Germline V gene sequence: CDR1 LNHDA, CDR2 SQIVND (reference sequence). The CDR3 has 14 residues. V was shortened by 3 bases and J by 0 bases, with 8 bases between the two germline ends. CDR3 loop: CASSIGLMNTEAFF. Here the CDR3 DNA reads TGTGCCAGTAGTATCGGGCTTATGAACACTGAAGCTTTCTTT.

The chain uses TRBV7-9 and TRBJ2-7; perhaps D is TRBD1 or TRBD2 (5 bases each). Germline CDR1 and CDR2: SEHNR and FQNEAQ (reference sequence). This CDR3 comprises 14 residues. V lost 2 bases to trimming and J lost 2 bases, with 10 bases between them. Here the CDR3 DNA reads TGTGCCAGCAGCTTAAGGGACGTCCCCTACGAGCAGTACTTC. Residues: CASSLRDVPYEQYF.

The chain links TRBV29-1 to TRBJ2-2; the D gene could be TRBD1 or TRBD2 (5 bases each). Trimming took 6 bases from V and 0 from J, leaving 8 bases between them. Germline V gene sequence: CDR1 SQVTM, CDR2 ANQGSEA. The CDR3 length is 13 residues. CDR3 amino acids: CSVPGPNTGELFF. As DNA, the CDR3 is TGCAGCGTACCGGGGCCGAACACCGGGGAGCTGTTTTTT.

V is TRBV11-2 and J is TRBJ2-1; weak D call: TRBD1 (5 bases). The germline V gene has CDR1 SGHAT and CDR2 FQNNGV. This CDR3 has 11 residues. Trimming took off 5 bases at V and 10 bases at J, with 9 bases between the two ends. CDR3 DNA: TGTGCCAGCAGCCAGGGATTGGAGCAGTTCTTC. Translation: CASSQGLEQFF.

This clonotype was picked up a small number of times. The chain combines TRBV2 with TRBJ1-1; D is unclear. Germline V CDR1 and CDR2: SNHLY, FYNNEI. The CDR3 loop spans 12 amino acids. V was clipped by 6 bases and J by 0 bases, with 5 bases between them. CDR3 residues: CASRKVNTEAFF. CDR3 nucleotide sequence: TGTGCCAGCAGAAAGGTGAACACTGAAGCTTTCTTT. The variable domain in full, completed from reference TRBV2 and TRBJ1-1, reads EPEVTQTPSHQVTQMGQEVILRCVPISNHLYFYWYRQILGQKVEFLVSFYNNEISEKSEIFDDQFSVERPDGSNFTLKIRSTKLEDSAMYFCASRKVNTEAFFGQGTRLTVV.

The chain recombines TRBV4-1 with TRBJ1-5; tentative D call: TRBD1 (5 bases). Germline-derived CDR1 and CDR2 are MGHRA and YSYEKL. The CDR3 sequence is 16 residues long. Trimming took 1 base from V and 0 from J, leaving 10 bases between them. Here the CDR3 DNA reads TGCGCCAGCAGCCAAGGAGGGGAATATAGCAATCAGCCCCAGCATTTT. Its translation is CASSQGGEYSNQPQHF.

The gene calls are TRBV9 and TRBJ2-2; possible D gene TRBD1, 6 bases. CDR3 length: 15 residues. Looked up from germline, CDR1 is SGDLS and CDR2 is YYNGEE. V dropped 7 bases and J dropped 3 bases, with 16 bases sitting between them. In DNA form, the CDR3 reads TGTGCCAGCTCGGCCGGGGACACATACACCGGGGAGCTGTTTTTT. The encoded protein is CASSAGDTYTGELFF.

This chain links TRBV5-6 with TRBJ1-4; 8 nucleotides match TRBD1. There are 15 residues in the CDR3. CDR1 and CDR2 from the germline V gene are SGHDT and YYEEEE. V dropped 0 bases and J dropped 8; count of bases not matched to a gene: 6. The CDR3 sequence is CASSLGAGGAEKLFF. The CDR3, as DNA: TGTGCCAGCAGCTTGGGTGCAGGGGGCGCGGAAAAACTGTTTTTT.

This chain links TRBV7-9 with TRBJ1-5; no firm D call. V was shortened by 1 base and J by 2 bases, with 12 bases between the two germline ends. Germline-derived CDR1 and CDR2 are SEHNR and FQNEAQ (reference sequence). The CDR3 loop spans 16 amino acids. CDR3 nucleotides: TGTGCCAGCAGCTTAGAGGGCGGCGGTCGCAATCAGCCCCAGCATTTT. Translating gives CASSLEGGGRNQPQHF.

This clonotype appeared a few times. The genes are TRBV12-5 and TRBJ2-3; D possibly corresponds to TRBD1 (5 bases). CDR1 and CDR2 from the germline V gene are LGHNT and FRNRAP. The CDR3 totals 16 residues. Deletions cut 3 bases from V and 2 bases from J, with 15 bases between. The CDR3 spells CASGFPGIPSTDTQYF. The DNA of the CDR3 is TGTGCTAGTGGTTTTCCAGGGATCCCATCCACAGATACGCAGTATTTT.

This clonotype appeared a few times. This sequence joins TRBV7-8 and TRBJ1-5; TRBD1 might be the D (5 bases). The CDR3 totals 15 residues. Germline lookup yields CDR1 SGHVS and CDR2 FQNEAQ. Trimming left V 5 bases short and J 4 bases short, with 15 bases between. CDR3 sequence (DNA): TGTGCCAGCAGCCCCACTCAGGGAGAAAATCAGCCCCAGCATTTT. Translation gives CASSPTQGENQPQHF.